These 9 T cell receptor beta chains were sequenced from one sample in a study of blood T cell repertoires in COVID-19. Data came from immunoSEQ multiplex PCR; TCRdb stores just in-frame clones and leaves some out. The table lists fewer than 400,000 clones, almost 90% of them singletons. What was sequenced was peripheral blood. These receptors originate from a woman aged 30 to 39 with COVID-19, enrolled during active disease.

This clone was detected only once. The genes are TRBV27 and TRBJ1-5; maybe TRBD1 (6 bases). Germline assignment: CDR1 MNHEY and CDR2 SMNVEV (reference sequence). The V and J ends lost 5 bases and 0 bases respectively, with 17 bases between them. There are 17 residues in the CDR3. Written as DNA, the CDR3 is TGTGCCAGCAGTACATTTACGGACAGATTTAGCAATCAGCCCCAGCATTTT. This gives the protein CASSTFTDRFSNQPQHF.

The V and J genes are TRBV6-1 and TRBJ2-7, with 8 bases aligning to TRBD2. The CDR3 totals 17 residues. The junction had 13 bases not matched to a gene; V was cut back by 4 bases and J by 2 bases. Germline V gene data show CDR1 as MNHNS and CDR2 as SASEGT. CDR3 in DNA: TGTGCCAGCAGTGTACAAATTAAAAGCGGGAGCCCCTACGAGCAGTACTTC. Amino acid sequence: CASSVQIKSGSPYEQYF.

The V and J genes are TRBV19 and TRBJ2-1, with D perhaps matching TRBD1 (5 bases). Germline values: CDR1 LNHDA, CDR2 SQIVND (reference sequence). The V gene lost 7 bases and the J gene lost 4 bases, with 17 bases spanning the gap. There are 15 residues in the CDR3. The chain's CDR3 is CASIQDPRFYNEQFF. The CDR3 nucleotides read TGTGCCAGTATACAGGACCCACGTTTTTACAATGAGCAGTTCTTC.

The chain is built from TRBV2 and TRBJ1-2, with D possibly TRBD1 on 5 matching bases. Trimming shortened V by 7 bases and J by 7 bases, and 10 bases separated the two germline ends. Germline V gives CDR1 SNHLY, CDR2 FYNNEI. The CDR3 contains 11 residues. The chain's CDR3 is CASKGASGYTF. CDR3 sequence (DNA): TGTGCCAGCAAAGGGGCCAGTGGCTACACCTTC.

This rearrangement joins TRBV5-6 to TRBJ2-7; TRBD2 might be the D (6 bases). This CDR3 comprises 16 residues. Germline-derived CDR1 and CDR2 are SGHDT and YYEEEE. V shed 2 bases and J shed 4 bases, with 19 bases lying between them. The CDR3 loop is CASSLFPAGRRYEQYF. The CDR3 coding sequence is TGTGCCAGCAGCTTATTCCCCGCGGGGAGAAGGTACGAGCAGTACTTC.

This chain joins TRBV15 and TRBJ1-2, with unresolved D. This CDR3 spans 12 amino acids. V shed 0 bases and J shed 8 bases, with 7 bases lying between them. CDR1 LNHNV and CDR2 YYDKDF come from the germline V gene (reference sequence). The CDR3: CATSRDNSGYTF. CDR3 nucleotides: TGTGCCACCAGCAGAGATAACTCGGGCTACACCTTC. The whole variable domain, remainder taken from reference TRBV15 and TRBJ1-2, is DAMVIQNPRYQVTQFGKPVTLSCSQTLNHNVMYWYQQKSSQAPKLLFHYYDKDFNNEADTPDNFQSRRPNTSFCFLDIRSPGLGDTAMYLCATSRDNSGYTFGSGTRLTVV.

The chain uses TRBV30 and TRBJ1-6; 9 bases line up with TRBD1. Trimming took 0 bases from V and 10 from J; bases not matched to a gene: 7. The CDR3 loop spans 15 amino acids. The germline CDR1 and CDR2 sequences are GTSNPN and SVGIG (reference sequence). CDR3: CAWSVLGQGESPLHF. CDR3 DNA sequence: TGTGCCTGGAGTGTGTTGGGACAGGGCGAATCACCCCTCCACTTT.

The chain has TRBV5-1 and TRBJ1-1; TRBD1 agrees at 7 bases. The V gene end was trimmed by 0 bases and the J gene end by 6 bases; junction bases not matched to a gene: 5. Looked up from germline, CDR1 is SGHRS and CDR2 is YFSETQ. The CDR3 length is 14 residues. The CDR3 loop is CASSLGQGRAEAFF. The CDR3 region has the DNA TGCGCCAGCAGCTTGGGACAGGGTCGAGCTGAAGCTTTCTTT.

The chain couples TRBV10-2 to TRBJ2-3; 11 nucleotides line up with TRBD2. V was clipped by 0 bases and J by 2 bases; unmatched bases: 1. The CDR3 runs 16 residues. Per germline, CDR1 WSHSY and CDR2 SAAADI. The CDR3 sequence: CASSESGLADTDTQYF. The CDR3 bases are TGCGCCAGCAGTGAGTCGGGACTAGCGGACACAGATACGCAGTATTTT.